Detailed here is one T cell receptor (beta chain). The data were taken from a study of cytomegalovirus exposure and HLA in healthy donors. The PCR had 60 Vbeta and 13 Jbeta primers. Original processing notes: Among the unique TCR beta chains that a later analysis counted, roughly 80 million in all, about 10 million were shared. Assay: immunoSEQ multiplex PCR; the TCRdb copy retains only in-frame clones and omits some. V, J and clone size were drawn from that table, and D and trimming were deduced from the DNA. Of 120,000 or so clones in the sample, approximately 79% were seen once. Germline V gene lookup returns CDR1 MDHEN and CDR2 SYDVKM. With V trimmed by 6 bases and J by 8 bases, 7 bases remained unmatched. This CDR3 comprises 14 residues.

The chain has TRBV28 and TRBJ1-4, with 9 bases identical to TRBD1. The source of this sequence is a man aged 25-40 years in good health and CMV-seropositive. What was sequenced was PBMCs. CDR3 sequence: CASRTGTGREKLFF. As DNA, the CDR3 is TGTGCCAGCAGGACCGGGACAGGGAGAGAAAAACTGTTTTTT.